Listed below are T cell receptor beta chains from one sample, sequenced in a study of beta chain features in type 1 diabetes. Repertoires were generated with immunoSEQ multiplex PCR, while TCRdb's copy carries only in-frame clones and drops some. The sample lists 150,000 to 200,000 clones; roughly 63% were seen once. The sequenced sample consisted of naive CD4+ T cells from blood. Receptors originate from a man between 25 and 39 years old with type 1 diabetes. CDR3s leave out the opening cysteine and the closing phenylalanine or tryptophan.

V gene: TRBV23-1
CDR3 protein: ASSQSLTSGERKTQY

V gene: TRBV7-2
CDR3 protein: ASSRSPYEQY

V gene: TRBV29-1
CDR3 protein: SVATGTATWSTGELF

V gene: TRBV18
CDR3 protein: ASSEQGGHEQY

V gene: TRBV9
CDR3 protein: ASSVEGQGRQY

V gene: TRBV7-9
CDR3 protein: ASSFNEKLF

V gene: TRBV5-6
CDR3 protein: ASSRGQTQY

V gene: TRBV7-9
CDR3 protein: ASSSSNEQY

V gene: TRBV30
CDR3 protein: AWSVSHEQY

V gene: TRBV19
CDR3 protein: ASSITRDSYEQY

V gene: TRBV12-5
CDR3 protein: ASGLHYEQY

V gene: TRBV11-2
CDR3 protein: ASSTSGGPYEQY

V gene: TRBV18
CDR3 protein: ASSPTGDRASTQY

V gene: TRBV18
CDR3 protein: ASSAWSTDTQY

V gene: TRBV30
CDR3 protein: AWRVGSPNTGELF

V gene: TRBV27
CDR3 protein: ASKWWTAAGYEQY

V gene: TRBV5-6
CDR3 protein: ASSLDTDTQY

V gene: TRBV15
CDR3 protein: ATSRGQGASYEQY

V gene: TRBV7-9
CDR3 protein: ASSFDRGWETQY

V gene: TRBV2
CDR3 protein: ASSGLYEQY

V gene: TRBV15
CDR3 protein: ATSRVGQGGEKLF

V gene: TRBV28
CDR3 protein: ASTGGGRNEQF

V gene: TRBV29-1
CDR3 protein: SVEEEGARAKNIQY

V gene: TRBV29-1
CDR3 protein: SVGTPANEKLF

V gene: TRBV5-1
CDR3 protein: ASSGKSWTSYNEQF

V gene: TRBV13
CDR3 protein: ASSPDREGTQY

V gene: TRBV5-6
CDR3 protein: ASSLTGTDTQY

V gene: TRBV30
CDR3 protein: AWSPGGKAKNIQY

V gene: TRBV7-6
CDR3 protein: ASSTRQGPYEQY

V gene: TRBV30
CDR3 protein: AWTPGGVQETQY

V gene: TRBV4-1
CDR3 protein: ASSLGTSGGRETQY

V gene: TRBV11-2
CDR3 protein: ASSPGRGRLQF

V gene: TRBV5-1
CDR3 protein: ASSLDFYEQY

V gene: TRBV6-6
CDR3 protein: ASSYSRHHEQY

V gene: TRBV7-9
CDR3 protein: ASREDMIQRAGYT